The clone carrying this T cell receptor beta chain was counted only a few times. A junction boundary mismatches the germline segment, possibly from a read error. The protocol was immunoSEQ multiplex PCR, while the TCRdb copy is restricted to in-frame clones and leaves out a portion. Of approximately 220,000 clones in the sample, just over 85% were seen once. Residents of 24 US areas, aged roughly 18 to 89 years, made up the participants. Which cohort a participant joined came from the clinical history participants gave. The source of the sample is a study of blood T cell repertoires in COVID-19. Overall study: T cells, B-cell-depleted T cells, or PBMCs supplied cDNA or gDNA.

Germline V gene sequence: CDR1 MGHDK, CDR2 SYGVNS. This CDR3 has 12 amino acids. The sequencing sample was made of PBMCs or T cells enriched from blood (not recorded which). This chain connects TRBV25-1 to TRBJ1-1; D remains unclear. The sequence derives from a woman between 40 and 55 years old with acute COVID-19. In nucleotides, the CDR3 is TGTGCCACTATTGAGATTCTCTCAAAGCTTTCCTTT. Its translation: CATIEILSKLSF.